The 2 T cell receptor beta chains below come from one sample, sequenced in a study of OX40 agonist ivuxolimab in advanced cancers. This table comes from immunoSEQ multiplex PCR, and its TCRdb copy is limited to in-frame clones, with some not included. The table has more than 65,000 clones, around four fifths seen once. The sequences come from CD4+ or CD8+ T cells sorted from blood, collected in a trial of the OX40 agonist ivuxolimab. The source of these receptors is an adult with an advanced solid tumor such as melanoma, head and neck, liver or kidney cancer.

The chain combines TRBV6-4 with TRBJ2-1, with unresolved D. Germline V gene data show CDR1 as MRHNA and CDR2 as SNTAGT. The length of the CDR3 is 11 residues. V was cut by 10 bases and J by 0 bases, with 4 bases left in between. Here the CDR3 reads CATSSYNEQFF. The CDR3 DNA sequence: TGTGCCACAAGCTCCTACAATGAGCAGTTCTTC.

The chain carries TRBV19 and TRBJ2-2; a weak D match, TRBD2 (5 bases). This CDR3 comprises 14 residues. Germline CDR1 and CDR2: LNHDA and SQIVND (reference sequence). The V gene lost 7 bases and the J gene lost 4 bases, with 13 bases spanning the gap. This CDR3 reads CASIELEGTGELFF. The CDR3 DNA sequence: TGTGCCAGTATCGAACTAGAGGGCACCGGGGAGCTGTTTTTT.